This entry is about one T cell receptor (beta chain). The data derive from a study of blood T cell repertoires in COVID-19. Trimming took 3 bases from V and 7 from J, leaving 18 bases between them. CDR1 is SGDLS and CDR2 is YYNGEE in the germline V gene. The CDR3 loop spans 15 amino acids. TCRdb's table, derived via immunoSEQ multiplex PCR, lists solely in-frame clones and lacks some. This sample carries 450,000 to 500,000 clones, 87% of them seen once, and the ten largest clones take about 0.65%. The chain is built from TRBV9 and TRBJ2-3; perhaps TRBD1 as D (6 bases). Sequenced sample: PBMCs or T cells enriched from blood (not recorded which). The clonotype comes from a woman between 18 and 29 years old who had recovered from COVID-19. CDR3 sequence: CASSAATGTPHTQYF. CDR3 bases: TGTGCCAGCAGCGCCGCGACGGGGACACCGCATACGCAGTATTTT.